This T cell receptor beta chain was found in a study of blood T cell repertoires in COVID-19. The CDR3 spans 15 residues. Deletions cut 3 bases from V and 0 bases from J, with 8 bases between. Germline values: CDR1 SGHNT, CDR2 YENEEA. The table came from immunoSEQ multiplex PCR; TCRdb's copy has only in-frame clones and leaves some out. In the table there are 250,000 to 300,000 clones, over 75% of which are singletons. Material: peripheral blood. The clonotype comes from a woman aged 70 to 79 with COVID-19, enrolled during active disease. The rearrangement links TRBV11-3 to TRBJ1-4, with D unresolved. CDR3 residues: CASSFGRTTNEKLFF. In nucleotides, the CDR3 is TGTGCCAGCAGCTTCGGCAGGACAACTAATGAAAAACTGTTTTTT.